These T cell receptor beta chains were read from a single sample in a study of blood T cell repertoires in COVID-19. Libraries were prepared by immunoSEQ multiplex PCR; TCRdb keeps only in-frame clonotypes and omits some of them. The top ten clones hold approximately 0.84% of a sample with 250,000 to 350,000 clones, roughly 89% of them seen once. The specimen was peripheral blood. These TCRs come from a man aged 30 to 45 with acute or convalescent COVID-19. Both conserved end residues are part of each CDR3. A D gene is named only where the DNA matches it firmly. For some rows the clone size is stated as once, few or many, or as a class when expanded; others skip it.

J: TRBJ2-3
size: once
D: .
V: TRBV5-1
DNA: TGCGCCAGCAGCATCACTCTAGCAGATACGCAGTATTTT
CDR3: CASSITLADTQYF

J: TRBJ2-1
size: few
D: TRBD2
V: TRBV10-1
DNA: TGCGCCAGCAGTGAGTCGCCAGCGGGAGTAATGAATGAGCAGTTCTTC
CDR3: CASSESPAGVMNEQFF

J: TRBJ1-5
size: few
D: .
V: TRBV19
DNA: TGTGCCAGTAGTATGATGTCCGGGGGGGGGCAGCCCCAGCATTTT
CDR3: CASSMMSGGGQPQHF

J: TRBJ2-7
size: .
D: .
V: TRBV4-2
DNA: TGTGCCAGCAGCCATTTTGAGGATACATCTCGGGGCTACGAGCAGTACTTC
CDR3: CASSHFEDTSRGYEQYF

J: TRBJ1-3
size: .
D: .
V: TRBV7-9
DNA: TGTGCCAGCGGTATGGGCGCGGGTGGAAACACCATATATTTT
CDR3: CASGMGAGGNTIYF

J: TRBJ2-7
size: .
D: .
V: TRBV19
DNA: TGTGCCAGTAGTATTATCGGACAACCCTCCTACGAGCAGTACTTC
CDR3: CASSIIGQPSYEQYF

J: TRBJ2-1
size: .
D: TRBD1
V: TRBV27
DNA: TGTGCCAGCAGTTTAACAGGGGGCCATGAGCAGTTCTTC
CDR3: CASSLTGGHEQFF

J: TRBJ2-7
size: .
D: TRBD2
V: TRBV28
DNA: TGTGCCAGCAGTTTCGGACTAGCGGGCGGCGAGCAGTACTTC
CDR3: CASSFGLAGGEQYF

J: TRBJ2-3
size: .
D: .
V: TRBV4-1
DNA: TGCGCCAGCACCCTGGAGGGCCGGGGAGATACGCAGTATTTT
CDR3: CASTLEGRGDTQYF

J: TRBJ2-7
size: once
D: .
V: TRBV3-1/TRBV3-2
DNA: TGTGCCAGCAGCCAAGCGGGCGAGCAGTACTTC
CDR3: CASSQAGEQYF

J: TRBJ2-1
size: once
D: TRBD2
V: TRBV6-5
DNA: TGTGCCAGCGCGGGACTAGCGGGCAATGAGCAGTTCTTC
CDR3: CASAGLAGNEQFF

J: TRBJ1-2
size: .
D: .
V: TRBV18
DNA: TGTGCCAGCTCACCCGTCCACGGCGAGGGGGATGGCTACACCTTC
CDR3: CASSPVHGEGDGYTF

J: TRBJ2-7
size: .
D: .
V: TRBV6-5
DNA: TGTGCCAGCAGAGGCACTCGAGGTGAAGAGCAGTACTTC
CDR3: CASRGTRGEEQYF

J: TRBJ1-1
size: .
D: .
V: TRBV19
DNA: TGTGCCAGTAGTAAGGGGGGGCCGACTCATCCTAACACTGAAGCTTTCTTT
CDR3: CASSKGGPTHPNTEAFF

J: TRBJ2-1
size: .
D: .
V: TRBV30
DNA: TGTGCCTGGAGGGGACTTTACAATGAGCAGTTCTTC
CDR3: CAWRGLYNEQFF

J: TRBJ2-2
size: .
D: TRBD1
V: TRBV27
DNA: TGTGCCAGCAGCCACAGGGGCCTTACGAACACCGGGGAGCTGTTTTTT
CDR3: CASSHRGLTNTGELFF

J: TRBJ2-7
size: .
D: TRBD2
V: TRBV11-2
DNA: TGTGCCAGCAGCTCAGGACTAGTGCAGTACTTC
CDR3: CASSSGLVQYF

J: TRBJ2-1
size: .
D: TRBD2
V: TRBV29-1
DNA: TGCAGCGTTGAGATTACCGGGAGGGCCGATGAGCAGTTCTTC
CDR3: CSVEITGRADEQFF

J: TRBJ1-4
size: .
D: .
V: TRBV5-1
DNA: TGCGCCAGCAGCTTTCAGGCAAGTGGGGAAAAACTGTTTTTT
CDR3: CASSFQASGEKLFF

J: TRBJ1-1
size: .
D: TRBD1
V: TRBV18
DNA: TGTGCCAGCTCGGGACAGCCCATGAACACTGAAGCTTTCTTT
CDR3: CASSGQPMNTEAFF

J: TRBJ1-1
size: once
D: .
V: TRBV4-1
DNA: TGCGCCAGCAGCCCGCACGGGTCAATGAACACTGAAGCTTTCTTT
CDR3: CASSPHGSMNTEAFF

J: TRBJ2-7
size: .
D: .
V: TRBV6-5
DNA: TGTGCCAGCAAAGTTGCGGGGTCTCCCTACGAGCAGTACTTC
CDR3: CASKVAGSPYEQYF

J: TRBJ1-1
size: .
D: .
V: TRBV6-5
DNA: TGTGCCAGCACCCACCGAGGACAGCAAGCTTTCTTT
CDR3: CASTHRGQQAFF

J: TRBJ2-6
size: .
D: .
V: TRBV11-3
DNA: TGTGCCAGCAGCTTAGATGGTGAGGCTGGGGCCAACGTCCTGACTTTC
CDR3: CASSLDGEAGANVLTF

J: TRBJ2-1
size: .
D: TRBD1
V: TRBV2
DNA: TGTGCCACCACAGGGGGCTACCGCGGCTATGAGCAGTTCTTC
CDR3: CATTGGYRGYEQFF

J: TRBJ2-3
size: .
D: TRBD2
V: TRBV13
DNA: TGTGCCAGCAGCTCCCGATCGGGCCTTGCGGGGGGTAGCACAGATACGCAGTATTTT
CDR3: CASSSRSGLAGGSTDTQYF

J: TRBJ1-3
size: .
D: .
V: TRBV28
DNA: TGTGCCAGCAGTTTATTGGTGGGGCCCCTCTCTGGAAACACCATATATTTT
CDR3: CASSLLVGPLSGNTIYF

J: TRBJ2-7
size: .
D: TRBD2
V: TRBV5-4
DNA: TGTGCCAGCAGCCCCCCGGGAGGTCGGGGTTACGAGCAGTACTTC
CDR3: CASSPPGGRGYEQYF

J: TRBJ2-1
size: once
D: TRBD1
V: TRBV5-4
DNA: TGTGCCAGCAGCCCAGGACAGGGGTGGAGCAATGAGCAGTTCTTC
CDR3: CASSPGQGWSNEQFF

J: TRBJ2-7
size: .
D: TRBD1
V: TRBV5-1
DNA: TGCGCCAGCGGGACAGGGCACTCCTACGAGCAGTACTTC
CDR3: CASGTGHSYEQYF

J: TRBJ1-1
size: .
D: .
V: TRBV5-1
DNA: TGCGCCAGCAGCTTTGATAAGGGGGGGATTAACACTGAAGCTTTCTTT
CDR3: CASSFDKGGINTEAFF

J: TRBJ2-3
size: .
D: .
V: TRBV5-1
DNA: TGCGCCAGCAGCTTGACGGGAGTAGATGATACGCAGTATTTT
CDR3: CASSLTGVDDTQYF

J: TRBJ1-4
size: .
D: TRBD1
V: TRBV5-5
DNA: TGTGCCAGCAGCTTGGTGGGGACAGACTATGAAAAACTGTTTTTT
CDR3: CASSLVGTDYEKLFF

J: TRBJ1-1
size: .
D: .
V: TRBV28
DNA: TGTGCCAGCCCGCCACGGGGGTACCGTACTGAAGCTTTCTTT
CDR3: CASPPRGYRTEAFF

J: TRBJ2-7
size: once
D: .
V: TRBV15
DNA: TGTGCCACCAGCAGAGATAGACTCTATCCCGAGCAGTACTTC
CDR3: CATSRDRLYPEQYF

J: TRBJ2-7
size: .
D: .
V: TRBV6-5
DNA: TGTGCCAGCAGTTACGAGGCAGCGGAGAGCTACGAGCAGTACTTC
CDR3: CASSYEAAESYEQYF

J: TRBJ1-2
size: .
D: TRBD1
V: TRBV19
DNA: TGTGCCAGTAGTTCCGGGACAGGGGGCCTATATGGCTACACCTTC
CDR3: CASSSGTGGLYGYTF

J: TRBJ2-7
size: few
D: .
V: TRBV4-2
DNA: TGTGCCAGCAGCCCTCAAGGGGCCATCTACGAGCAGTACTTC
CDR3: CASSPQGAIYEQYF

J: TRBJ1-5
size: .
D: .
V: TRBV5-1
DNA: TGCGCCAGCAGCTTCCCTGCGCCTGCAAATCAGCCCCAGCATTTT
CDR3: CASSFPAPANQPQHF

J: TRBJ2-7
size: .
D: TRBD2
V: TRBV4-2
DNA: TGTGCCAGCAGCCAAGACCGACTAGCGGGTAGCTACGAGCAGTACTTC
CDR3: CASSQDRLAGSYEQYF

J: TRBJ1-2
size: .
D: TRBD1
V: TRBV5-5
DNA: TGTGCCAGCAGCTTGAACAGGGGCTATGGCTACACCTTC
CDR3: CASSLNRGYGYTF

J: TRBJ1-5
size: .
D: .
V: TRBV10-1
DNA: TGCGCCAGCAGTGAGACCGGGAGGTCTGATCGGGGCAATCAGCCCCAGCATTTT
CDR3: CASSETGRSDRGNQPQHF

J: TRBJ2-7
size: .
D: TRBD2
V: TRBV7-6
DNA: TGTGCCAGCAGCGATGGGACTAGCGGAGACTACGAGCAGTACTTC
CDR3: CASSDGTSGDYEQYF

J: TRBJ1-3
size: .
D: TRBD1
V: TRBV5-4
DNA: TGTGCCAGCAGCTCCACAGGGGGAGGAAACACCATATATTTT
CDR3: CASSSTGGGNTIYF

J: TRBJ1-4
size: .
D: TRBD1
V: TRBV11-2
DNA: TGTGCCAGCAGCTTAGCGGGACAGTTTAATGAAAAACTGTTTTTT
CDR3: CASSLAGQFNEKLFF

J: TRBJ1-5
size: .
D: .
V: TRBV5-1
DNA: TGCGCCAGCAGCACCATCCCGGGAAATCAGCCCCAGCATTTT
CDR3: CASSTIPGNQPQHF

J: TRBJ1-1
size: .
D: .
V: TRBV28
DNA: TGTGCCAGCAGTCCGGGTTCAGTTCGGAACACTGAAGCTTTCTTT
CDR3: CASSPGSVRNTEAFF

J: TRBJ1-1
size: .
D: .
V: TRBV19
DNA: TGTGCCAGTAGTATAGAGGAGTGGGCGGTAGGGGACACATTAGTTCGGGACACTGAAGCTTTCTTT
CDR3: CASSIEEWAVGDTLVRDTEAFF